This TCR beta chain was captured in a study of T-cell memory formation after mild COVID-19. TCRdb independently ran MiXCR on the 5' RACE reads; one entry per CDR3 protein. The data hold about 430,000 distinct CDR3 sequences, with 18% observed a single time. This clonotype came up a few times. The length of the CDR3 is 14 residues. Trimming shortened V by 0 bases and J by 9 bases, and 15 bases separated the two germline ends. Germline V gene lookup returns CDR1 DFQATT and CDR2 SNEGSKA (reference sequence). The sample was PBMCs or a T cell subset sorted from them (not recorded which). The chain links TRBV20-1 to TRBJ2-1, with D possibly matching TRBD2 (6 bases). This TCR was recovered from a man younger than 35 who had mild COVID-19 (a few samples of this study predate the infection). Cell type and time point are not known. The CDR3 DNA sequence: TGCAGTGCTAGAGATCGTCTGGGCGGGGCTGAGCAGTTCTTC. Protein product: CSARDRLGGAEQFF.